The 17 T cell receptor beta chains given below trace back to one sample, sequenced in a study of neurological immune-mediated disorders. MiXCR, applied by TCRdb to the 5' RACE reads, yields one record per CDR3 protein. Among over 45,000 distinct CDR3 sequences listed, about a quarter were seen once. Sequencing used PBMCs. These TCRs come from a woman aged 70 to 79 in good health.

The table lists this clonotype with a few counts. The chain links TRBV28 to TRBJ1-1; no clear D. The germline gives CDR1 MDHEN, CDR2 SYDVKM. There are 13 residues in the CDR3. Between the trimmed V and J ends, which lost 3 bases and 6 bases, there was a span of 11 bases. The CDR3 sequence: CASSFPSTAEAFF. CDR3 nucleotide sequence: TGTGCCAGCAGTTTTCCGTCGACCGCTGAAGCTTTCTTT.

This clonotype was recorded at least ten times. The DNA of the CDR3 is TGTGCCAGCAGCGTAGGGGACCTCACAGATACGCAGTATTTT. Its translation is CASSVGDLTDTQYF. This chain joins TRBV9 and TRBJ2-3; either TRBD1 or TRBD2 may supply D (5 bases each). Germline V gene lookup returns CDR1 SGDLS and CDR2 YYNGEE. V lost 0 bases and J lost 2, with 7 bases in between. The CDR3 covers 14 residues.

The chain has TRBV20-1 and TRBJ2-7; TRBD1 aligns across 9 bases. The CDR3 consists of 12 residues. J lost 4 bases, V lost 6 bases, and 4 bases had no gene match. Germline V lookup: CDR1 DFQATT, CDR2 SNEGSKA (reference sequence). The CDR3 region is CSAKGQGYEQYV. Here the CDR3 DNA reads TGCAGTGCAAAAGGACAGGGGTACGAGCAGTACGTC.

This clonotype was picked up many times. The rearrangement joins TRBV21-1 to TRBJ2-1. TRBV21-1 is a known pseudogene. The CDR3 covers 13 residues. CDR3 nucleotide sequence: TGTGCCAGCAGCAAAATGGGATGGTATGAGCAGTTCTTC. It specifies CASSKMGWYEQFF.

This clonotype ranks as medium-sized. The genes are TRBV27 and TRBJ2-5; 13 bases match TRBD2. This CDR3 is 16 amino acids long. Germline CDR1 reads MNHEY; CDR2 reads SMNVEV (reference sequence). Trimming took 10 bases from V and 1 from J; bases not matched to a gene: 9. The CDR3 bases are TGTGCCACTTCCGAGGGACTAGCGGGGCTCCAAGAGACCCAGTACTTC. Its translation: CATSEGLAGLQETQYF.

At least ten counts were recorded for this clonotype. The CDR3 sequence: CASSPTGFTGANVLTF. The CDR3 nucleotides are TGCGCCAGCAGCCCAACAGGGTTTACTGGGGCCAACGTCCTGACTTTC. The chain combines TRBV5-1 with TRBJ2-6; D might be TRBD1 (6 bases). This CDR3 comprises 16 residues. CDR1 is SGHRS and CDR2 is YFSETQ in the germline V gene. Trimming left V 4 bases short and J 2 bases short, with 13 bases between.

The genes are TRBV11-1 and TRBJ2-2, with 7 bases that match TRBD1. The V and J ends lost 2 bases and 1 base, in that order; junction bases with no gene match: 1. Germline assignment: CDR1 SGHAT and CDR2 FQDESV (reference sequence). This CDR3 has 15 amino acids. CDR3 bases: TGTGCCAGCAGCTTAAGACAGGGGAACACCGGGGAGCTGTTTTTT. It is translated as CASSLRQGNTGELFF.

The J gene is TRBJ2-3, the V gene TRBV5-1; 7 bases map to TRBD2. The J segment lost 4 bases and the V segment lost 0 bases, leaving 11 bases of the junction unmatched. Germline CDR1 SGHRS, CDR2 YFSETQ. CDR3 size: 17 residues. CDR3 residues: CASSLGRSSGGADTQYF. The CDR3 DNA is TGCGCCAGCAGCTTGGGAAGGTCTAGCGGAGGTGCAGATACGCAGTATTTT.

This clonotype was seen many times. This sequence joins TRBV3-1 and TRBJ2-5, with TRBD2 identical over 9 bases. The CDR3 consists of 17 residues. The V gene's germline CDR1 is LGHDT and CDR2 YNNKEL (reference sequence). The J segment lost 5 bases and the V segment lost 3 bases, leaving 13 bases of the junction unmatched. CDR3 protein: CASSHYGGGAFEETQYF. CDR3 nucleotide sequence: TGTGCCAGCAGCCACTACGGCGGGGGGGCCTTCGAGGAGACCCAGTACTTC.

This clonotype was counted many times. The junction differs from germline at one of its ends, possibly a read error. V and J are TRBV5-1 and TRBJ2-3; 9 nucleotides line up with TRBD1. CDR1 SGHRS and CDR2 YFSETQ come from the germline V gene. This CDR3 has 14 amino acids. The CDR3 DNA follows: TGCGCCAGCAGCTTGGGGACAGGGGCAGACACGCAGTATTTT. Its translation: CASSLGTGADTQYF.

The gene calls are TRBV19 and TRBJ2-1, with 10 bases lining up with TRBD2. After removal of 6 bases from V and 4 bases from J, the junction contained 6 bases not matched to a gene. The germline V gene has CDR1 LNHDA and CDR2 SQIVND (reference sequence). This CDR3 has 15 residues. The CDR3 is CASRRAGGSYNEQFF. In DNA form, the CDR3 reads TGTGCCAGTAGAAGAGCGGGAGGGTCTTACAATGAGCAGTTCTTC.

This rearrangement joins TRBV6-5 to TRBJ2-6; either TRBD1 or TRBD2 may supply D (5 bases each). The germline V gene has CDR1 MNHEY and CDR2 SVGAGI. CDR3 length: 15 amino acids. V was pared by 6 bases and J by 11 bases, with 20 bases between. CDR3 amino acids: CASRKTGRLVDVLTF. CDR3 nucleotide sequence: TGTGCCAGCAGAAAAACGGGACGCCTAGTCGACGTCCTGACTTTC.

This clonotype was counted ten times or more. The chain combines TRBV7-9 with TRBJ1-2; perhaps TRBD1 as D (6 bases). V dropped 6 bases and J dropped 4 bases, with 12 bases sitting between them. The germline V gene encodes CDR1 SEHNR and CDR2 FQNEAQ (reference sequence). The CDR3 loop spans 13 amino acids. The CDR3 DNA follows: TGTGCCAGCAGTATGGACAGTGGCTATGGCTACACCTTC. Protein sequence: CASSMDSGYGYTF.

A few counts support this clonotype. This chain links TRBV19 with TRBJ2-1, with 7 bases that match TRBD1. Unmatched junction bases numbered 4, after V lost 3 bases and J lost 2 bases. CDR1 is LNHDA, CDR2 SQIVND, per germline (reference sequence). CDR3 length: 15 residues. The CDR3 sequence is CASSIWGQPYNEQFF. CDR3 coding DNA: TGTGCCAGTAGTATTTGGGGACAGCCCTACAATGAGCAGTTCTTC.

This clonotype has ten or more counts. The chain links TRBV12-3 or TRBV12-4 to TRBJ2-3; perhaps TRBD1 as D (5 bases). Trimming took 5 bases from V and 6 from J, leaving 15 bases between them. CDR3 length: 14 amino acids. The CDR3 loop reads CASSTQYRPDTQYF. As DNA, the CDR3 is TGTGCCAGCAGTACCCAATACAGGCCCGATACGCAGTATTTT.

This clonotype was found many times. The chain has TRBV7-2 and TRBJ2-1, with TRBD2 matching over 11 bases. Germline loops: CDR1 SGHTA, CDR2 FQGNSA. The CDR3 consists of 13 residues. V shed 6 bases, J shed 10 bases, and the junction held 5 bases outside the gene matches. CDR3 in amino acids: CASRLAGGGEQFF. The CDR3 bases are TGTGCCAGCAGGCTAGCGGGAGGTGGGGAGCAGTTCTTC. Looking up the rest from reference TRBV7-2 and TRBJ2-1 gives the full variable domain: GAGVSQSPSNKVTEKGKDVELRCDPISGHTALYWYRQSLGQGLEFLIYFQGNSAPDKSGLPSDRFSAERTGGSVSTLTIQRTQQEDSAVYLCASRLAGGGEQFFGPGTRLTVL.

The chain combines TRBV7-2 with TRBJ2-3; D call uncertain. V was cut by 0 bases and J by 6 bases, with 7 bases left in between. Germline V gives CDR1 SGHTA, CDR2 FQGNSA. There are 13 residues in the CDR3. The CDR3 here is CASSLALRDTQYF. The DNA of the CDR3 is TGTGCCAGCAGCTTAGCGTTGCGGGATACGCAGTATTTT.